The 29 T cell receptor beta chains given below trace back to one sample, sequenced in a study of beta chain features in type 1 diabetes. Reverse transcribing all isolated RNA meant expressed TCRB transcripts were sequenced. TCRdb's copy holds only in-frame clones and misses some; the assay was immunoSEQ multiplex PCR. The sample lists about 150,000 clones, 8% to 13% occurring once. Sequences were obtained from naive CD4+ T cells from blood. Every receptor here comes from a man between 18 and 35 years old in good health.

The chain uses TRBV7-3 and TRBJ2-2; D is undetermined. The CDR3 loop spans 13 amino acids. Germline assignment: CDR1 SGHTA and CDR2 FQGTGA. V dropped 4 bases and J dropped 4 bases, with 7 bases sitting between them. CDR3 amino acids: CASSSWPTGELFF. The CDR3, as DNA: TGTGCCAGCAGCTCCTGGCCCACCGGGGAGCTGTTTTTT.

This CDR3 is CASSIYGGQETQYF. The DNA of the CDR3 is TGTGCCAGCAGCATTTACGGGGGCCAAGAGACCCAGTACTTC. The J gene is TRBJ2-5, the V gene TRBV7-8; possible D gene TRBD2, 6 bases. V was clipped by 5 bases and J by 1 base, with 11 bases between them. The CDR3 spans 14 residues. Looked up from germline, CDR1 is SGHVS and CDR2 is FQNEAQ.

This clone was recorded a few times. The chain combines TRBV7-2 with TRBJ2-7, with D possibly TRBD1 on 5 matching bases. Germline CDR1 reads SGHTA; CDR2 reads FQGNSA. The CDR3 is made up of 13 amino acids. Trimming stripped 3 bases from V and 9 bases from J, with 15 bases between. For the CDR3, the DNA is TGTGCCAGCAGCTTGGACAATTTGAACGCGCAGTACTTC. Protein sequence: CASSLDNLNAQYF.

The CDR3 sequence is CASSSAGGRGGGKLFF. The DNA of the CDR3 is TGTGCCAGCAGCTCAGCCGGGGGTCGGGGGGGTGGAAAACTGTTTTTT. V usage is TRBV11-3 and J usage is TRBJ1-4; a possible D gene is TRBD1 (5 bases). This CDR3 has 16 amino acids. The germline gives CDR1 SGHNT, CDR2 YENEEA. Trimming removed 4 bases at V and 10 bases at J, with 22 bases between. The full variable domain, its missing parts supplied by reference TRBV11-3 and TRBJ1-4, is EAGVVQSPRYKIIEKKQPVAFWCNPISGHNTLYWYLQNLGQGPELLIRYENEEAVDDSQLPKDRFSAERLKGVDSTLKIQPAELGDSAVYLCASSSAGGRGGGKLFFGSGTQLSVL.

V gene TRBV4-2 combines with J gene TRBJ1-4; 9 bases are shared with TRBD1. The CDR3 is made up of 17 amino acids. Germline assignment: CDR1 LGHNA and CDR2 YNFKEQ. The junction had 6 bases not matched to a gene; V was cut back by 4 bases and J by 0 bases. CDR3 bases: TGTGCCAGCAGCCTCACAGGGGGCCTCCCAACTAATGAAAAACTGTTTTTT. This gives the protein CASSLTGGLPTNEKLFF.

V is TRBV27 and J is TRBJ2-2; 9 bases match TRBD1. Germline CDR1 MNHEY, CDR2 SMNVEV (reference sequence). The CDR3 runs 15 residues. V trimming: 2 bases; J trimming: 4 bases; junction bases outside the gene matches: 2. For the CDR3, the DNA is TGTGCCAGCAGTTTACGGGACAGGGTCACCGGGGAGCTGTTTTTT. It codes for CASSLRDRVTGELFF.

The sample holds a few counts of this clone. The CDR3 region has the DNA TGTGCCAGGGGGAGGACAGGGGTACAGGAGACCCAGTACTTC. It codes for CARGRTGVQETQYF. This rearrangement joins TRBV7-8 to TRBJ2-5, with TRBD1 identical over 9 bases. V shed 9 bases and J 5 bases; nucleotides not matched to a gene: 10. Germline assignment: CDR1 SGHVS and CDR2 FQNEAQ. CDR3 length: 14 amino acids.

This chain connects TRBV4-2 to TRBJ2-7, with 11 bases lining up with TRBD2. Germline CDR1 reads LGHNA; CDR2 reads YNFKEQ. The CDR3 spans 17 residues. V gave up 0 bases and J gave up 0 bases; unmatched junction bases: 4. CDR3 coding DNA: TGTGCCAGCAGCCAAGAACTAGCGGGGGCTAGCTCCTACGAGCAGTACTTC. Translating it yields CASSQELAGASSYEQYF.

This clone came up many times. CDR3 DNA: TGCGCCAGCAGCGACATGCCGTCGTACGAGCAGTACTTC. Residues: CASSDMPSYEQYF. This chain uses TRBV5-1 with TRBJ2-7; no reliable D call. CDR3 length: 13 amino acids. The V gene's germline CDR1 is SGHRS and CDR2 YFSETQ. V lost 4 bases to trimming and J lost 4 bases, with 12 bases between them.

The sample holds a few counts of this clone. CDR3 nucleotides: TGTGCCAGCAGCTTAAAAAAGCGCACAGATACGCAGTATTTT. It codes for CASSLKKRTDTQYF. V is TRBV7-3 and J is TRBJ2-3, with D unclear. This CDR3 is 14 amino acids long. The V end lost 1 base, the J end lost 1 base, and 6 bases lay between the germline ends. The germline CDR1 and CDR2 sequences are SGHTA and FQGTGA.

V and J are TRBV11-2 and TRBJ2-5; 10 bases are shared with TRBD2. CDR1 and CDR2 (germline): SGHAT, FQNNGV. The V gene end was trimmed by 2 bases and the J gene end by 2 bases; junction bases not matched to a gene: 2. The length of the CDR3 is 15 residues. The CDR3 reads CASSLQAGGQETQYF. CDR3 nucleotide sequence: TGTGCCAGCAGCTTACAAGCGGGGGGGCAAGAGACCCAGTACTTC.

This clone turned up a few times. The genes are TRBV7-2 and TRBJ1-2; D remains unclear. This CDR3 is 15 amino acids long. Germline CDR1 reads SGHTA; CDR2 reads FQGNSA. Trimming took off 0 bases at V and 5 bases at J, with 13 bases between the two ends. The CDR3 DNA is TGTGCCAGCAGCTTAGCCCCCAGCTTGCGGTATGGCTACACCTTC. Encoded protein: CASSLAPSLRYGYTF.

The rearrangement uses TRBV28 and TRBJ2-1; D unresolved. The CDR3 runs to 12 residues. Trimming cost V 6 bases and J 5 bases, with 8 bases left between them. CDR1 is MDHEN, CDR2 SYDVKM, per germline. The chain's CDR3 is CASRTIDNEQFF. Written as DNA, the CDR3 is TGTGCCAGCAGGACAATTGACAATGAGCAGTTCTTC.

This clone showed up just a few times. The chain joins TRBV28 to TRBJ2-7; D gene unclear. Trimming removed 5 bases at V and 4 bases at J, with 6 bases between. Germline CDR1 and CDR2: MDHEN and SYDVKM. CDR3 size: 11 residues. CDR3 in DNA: TGTGCCAGCAGTATCCCGTACGAGCAGTACTTC. This translates into CASSIPYEQYF.

This clone was seen only a few times. The V gene is TRBV7-7, the J gene TRBJ2-3; no reliable D call. Germline CDR1 SSHAT, CDR2 FNYEAQ (reference sequence). This CDR3 is 14 amino acids long. V was clipped by 1 base and J by 0 bases, with 5 bases between them. This CDR3 is CASSLGTSTDTQYF. The CDR3 bases are TGTGCCAGCAGCTTAGGCACTAGCACAGATACGCAGTATTTT.

This clone was picked up many times. CDR3 sequence reads: CARGPGQWGNEQFF. Written as DNA, the CDR3 is TGCGCCAGGGGCCCGGGACAGTGGGGCAATGAGCAGTTCTTC. The genes are TRBV23-1 and TRBJ2-1, with 7 positions matching TRBD1. TRBV23-1 is an open reading frame, and its role is uncertain. The CDR3 spans 14 residues. The V gene end was trimmed by 9 bases and the J gene end by 6 bases; junction bases not matched to a gene: 11.

This chain uses TRBV10-3 with TRBJ1-1; D may be TRBD1 (6 bases). Germline V gene data show CDR1 as ENHRY and CDR2 as SYGVKD. Trimming cost V 10 bases and J 1 base, with 16 bases left between them. The CDR3 sequence is 14 residues long. In DNA form, the CDR3 reads TGTGCCACCCAATCATCGACAGGGAACACTGAAGCTTTCTTT. Residues: CATQSSTGNTEAFF.

This chain uses TRBV19 with TRBJ2-6; D perhaps matches TRBD1 (6 bases). The CDR3 has 16 amino acids. Trimming took 10 bases from V and 0 from J, leaving 16 bases between them. Germline values: CDR1 LNHDA, CDR2 SQIVND (reference sequence). The CDR3: CATSGTPNSGANVLTF. In nucleotides, the CDR3 is TGTGCCACTTCCGGGACACCGAACTCTGGGGCCAACGTCCTGACTTTC. Using reference TRBV19 and TRBJ2-6 for the parts outside the CDR3, the full variable domain is DGGITQSPKYLFRKEGQNVTLSCEQNLNHDAMYWYRQDPGQGLRLIYYSQIVNDFQKGDIAEGYSVSREKKESFPLTVTSAQKNPTAFYLCATSGTPNSGANVLTFGAGSRLTVL.

V is TRBV11-2 and J is TRBJ2-7, with 9 bases fitting TRBD1. The V segment lost 5 bases and the J segment 2 bases; nucleotides outside the gene matches: 7. The germline gives CDR1 SGHAT, CDR2 FQNNGV. This CDR3 is built from 15 residues. In DNA form, the CDR3 reads TGTGCCAGCAGCGAGGGGACAGGGCTCCCCTACGAGCAGTACTTC. Translated, it gives CASSEGTGLPYEQYF.

The rearrangement links TRBV11-2 to TRBJ2-5, with no clear D. CDR3 length: 14 amino acids. CDR1 and CDR2 (germline): SGHAT, FQNNGV. V lost 2 bases and J lost 2, with 9 bases in between. CDR3 sequence: CASSLRSTQETQYF. CDR3 in DNA: TGTGCCAGCAGCTTACGCTCTACGCAAGAGACCCAGTACTTC.

This rearrangement joins TRBV19 to TRBJ2-7, with D perhaps matching TRBD1 (5 bases). CDR1 LNHDA and CDR2 SQIVND come from the germline V gene (reference sequence). V gave up 3 bases and J gave up 4 bases, with 7 bases separating them. This CDR3 is built from 12 residues. The CDR3 DNA reads as TGTGCCAGTAGTATGCCAGGGTACGAGCAGTACTTC. It encodes CASSMPGYEQYF.

This chain joins TRBV6-1 and TRBJ2-5; D perhaps matches TRBD2 (5 bases). The ends were cut back, 2 bases at V and 7 bases at J, with 8 bases in the middle. Germline assignment: CDR1 MNHNS and CDR2 SASEGT. This CDR3 spans 12 amino acids. CDR3 sequence: CASSETAGTQYF. In DNA, the CDR3 is TGTGCCAGCAGTGAAACTGCGGGGACCCAGTACTTC.

This clone was picked up many times. This sequence joins TRBV29-1 and TRBJ2-3, with D unclear. CDR1 is SQVTM and CDR2 is ANQGSEA in the germline V gene. There are 13 residues in the CDR3. The V end lost 4 bases, the J end lost 6 bases, and 14 bases lay between the germline ends. The DNA for the CDR3 is TGCAGCGTTGGATCGGCTAGTTGGGATACGCAGTATTTT. Amino acids: CSVGSASWDTQYF.

This clone appeared a few times. CDR3 in amino acids: CASSRTLDTQYF. CDR3 bases: TGTGCCAGCAGCCGTACTTTAGATACGCAGTATTTT. V gene TRBV7-8 combines with J gene TRBJ2-3; D unclear. The ends were cut back, 5 bases at V and 5 bases at J, with 8 bases in the middle. The CDR3 extends over 12 amino acids. CDR1 and CDR2 from the germline V gene are SGHVS and FQNEAQ.

V gene TRBV4-2 combines with J gene TRBJ1-5; TRBD1 agrees at 9 bases. Germline V lookup: CDR1 LGHNA, CDR2 YNFKEQ. The CDR3 spans 17 residues. J lost 6 bases, V lost 4 bases, and 13 bases had no gene match. The CDR3 coding sequence is TGTGCCAGCAGCCCCACCAACGACAGGGGGAGGACTCAGCCCCAGCATTTT. Translating gives CASSPTNDRGRTQPQHF.

This clone was recorded at least ten times. CDR3 loop: CSVEDGGLVDEQFF. CDR3 nucleotides: TGCAGCGTTGAGGACGGGGGATTGGTCGATGAGCAGTTCTTC. V gene TRBV29-1 combines with J gene TRBJ2-1; tentative D call: TRBD2 (6 bases). V lost 3 bases and J lost 8, with 17 bases in between. The germline V gene encodes CDR1 SQVTM and CDR2 ANQGSEA. The CDR3 covers 14 residues.

This clone was observed a few times. This chain joins TRBV5-4 and TRBJ2-5, with TRBD1 identical over 8 bases. The end of the DNA is better explained by TRBJ2-7, so the J call may be wrong. Germline CDR1 reads SGHNT; CDR2 reads YYREEE (reference sequence). The CDR3 totals 14 residues. CDR3 bases: TGTGCCAGCAGGGGGGCGGACAGGGCGGCCGAGCAGTACTTC. Protein: CASRGADRAAEQYF.

As for this clone: The sample carries other DNA sequences with the same CDR3. The chain links TRBV19 to TRBJ2-2; maybe TRBD2 (5 bases). The CDR3 spans 14 residues. Per germline, CDR1 LNHDA and CDR2 SQIVND (reference sequence). V lost 3 bases to trimming and J lost 1 base, with 6 bases between them. Here the CDR3 reads CASSIRENTGELFF. DNA of the CDR3: TGTGCCAGTAGTATCCGGGAGAACACCGGGGAGCTGTTTTTT.

The chain couples TRBV4-1 to TRBJ2-5, with 8 bases that match TRBD2. This CDR3 is 16 amino acids long. CDR1 is MGHRA, CDR2 YSYEKL, per germline. Losses at the gene ends were 0 bases for V and 1 base for J; bases not matched to a gene: 4. CDR3 residues: CASSQDRRGAQETQYF. The DNA for the CDR3 is TGCGCCAGCAGCCAAGATCGGCGGGGGGCCCAAGAGACCCAGTACTTC.